The clone carrying this T cell receptor beta chain was counted at least ten times. Its specificity is not known. Using constant-segment primers, 5'RACE produced TCR alpha and TCR beta cDNA libraries carrying sample barcodes and UMIs. Each CDR3 protein is one row after TCRdb ran MiXCR on the 5' RACE reads. Altogether about 470,000 distinct CDR3 sequences are present, around 27% being singletons, with the ten largest covering 9.5% to 15%. The data are from a study of T-cell memory formation after mild COVID-19. CDR1 and CDR2 from the germline V gene are MGHRA and YSYEKL. This CDR3 contains 16 residues. Deletions cut 4 bases from V and 7 bases from J, with 23 bases between. Overall study results and limits: Clones shrinking from day 15 to 85 showed even CD4/CD8 mixes; later expanders tilted CD4+. Mainly CM and EM harbored the contracting CD4+ clones; mainly EMRA harbored the CD8+ ones.

This chain uses TRBV4-1 with TRBJ2-7; D assignment may be TRBD1 or TRBD2 (5 bases each). This sequence originates from an adult woman who had mild COVID-19 (a few samples of this study predate the infection). Cell type and time point are not known. Source material: PBMCs or a T cell subset sorted from them (not recorded which). CDR3 sequence reads: CASSRGPPGSSLEQYF. The CDR3 DNA reads as TGCGCCAGCAGCCGGGGACCGCCGGGGAGCTCCTTGGAGCAGTACTTC.